The 18 T cell receptor beta chains below were found in one sample sequenced in a study of T-cell memory formation after mild COVID-19. Each CDR3 protein gets one entry after TCRdb re-called the 5' RACE reads with MiXCR. This sample has about 430,000 distinct CDR3 sequences; under 20% occur once, and the top ten carry roughly 21%. Sequenced material: PBMCs or a T cell subset sorted from them (not recorded which). These receptors originate from a man between 18 and 35 years old who had mild COVID-19 (a few samples of this study predate the infection). Cell type and time point are not known.

This clonotype has more than one count but fewer than ten. The V call is TRBV2, the J call TRBJ2-5, with D perhaps matching TRBD2 (6 bases). The length of the CDR3 is 14 residues. V shed 10 bases and J shed 2 bases, with 17 bases lying between them. CDR1 is SNHLY, CDR2 FYNNEI, per germline. CDR3 sequence: CAINRGTDQETQYF. The CDR3 DNA reads TGTGCCATCAACAGAGGGACTGATCAAGAGACCCAGTACTTC.

This rearrangement joins TRBV12-3 or TRBV12-4 to TRBJ1-2, with 7 bases aligning to TRBD1. Unmatched junction bases numbered 5, after V lost 6 bases and J lost 4 bases. The CDR3 length is 13 residues. The CDR3 spells CASRPQGPYGYTF. CDR3 bases: TGTGCCAGCAGACCACAGGGGCCCTATGGCTACACCTTC.

This clonotype was counted at least ten times. In nucleotides, the CDR3 is TGTGCCAGCAGCTGGACAGGGATCGACGGGGAGCTGTTTTTT. Translated, it gives CASSWTGIDGELFF. The chain is built from TRBV7-2 and TRBJ2-2; TRBD1 matches at 8 bases. V lost 4 bases and J lost 7; bases outside the gene matches: 5. In germline, CDR1 is SGHTA, CDR2 FQGNSA. There are 14 residues in the CDR3.

The chain recombines TRBV4-3 with TRBJ2-2, with a possible D match to TRBD2 (5 bases). The V gene lost 4 bases and the J gene lost 2 bases, with 8 bases spanning the gap. In germline, CDR1 is LGHNA, CDR2 YSLEER. This CDR3 region has 14 residues. The DNA for the CDR3 is TGCGCCAGCAGCCGGACTTATAACACCGGGGAGCTGTTTTTT. Its translation is CASSRTYNTGELFF.

The V and J genes are TRBV12-3 or TRBV12-4 and TRBJ1-6; TRBD1 agrees at 8 bases. Trimming at V came to 4 bases and at J to 2 bases, leaving 4 bases not matched to a gene. The CDR3 length is 16 residues. In nucleotides, the CDR3 is TGTGCCAGCAGTTGGACAGGGAGTGCCTATAATTCACCCCTCCACTTT. Translated: CASSWTGSAYNSPLHF.

The chain recombines TRBV7-9 with TRBJ2-3, with TRBD2 identical over 11 bases. Germline values: CDR1 SEHNR, CDR2 FQNEAQ (reference sequence). Trimming removed 5 bases from V and 4 bases from J; junction bases left unmatched: 8. The CDR3 contains 16 residues. The CDR3, as DNA: TGTGCCAGCAGCCCGGTGGTAGCGGGGGGGCCAGATACGCAGTATTTT. It encodes CASSPVVAGGPDTQYF.

The chain is built from TRBV12-3 or TRBV12-4 and TRBJ1-2; D is uncertain. V lost 3 bases and J 1 base, leaving 6 bases between the germline ends. The CDR3 totals 13 residues. The CDR3 region is CASSLNINYGYTF. CDR3 in DNA: TGTGCCAGCAGTTTGAACATTAACTATGGCTACACCTTC.

V usage is TRBV28 and J usage is TRBJ1-5; 10 bases align to TRBD1. Germline CDR1 reads MDHEN; CDR2 reads SYDVKM. There are 18 residues in the CDR3. The V and J ends lost 4 bases and 8 bases, in that order; junction bases with no gene match: 17. Here the CDR3 DNA reads TGTGCCAGCAGTTCTTTACCGGGACAGGGGACGCCAGGGGAGCCCCAGCATTTT. This codes for CASSSLPGQGTPGEPQHF. Full variable domain (rest looked up from reference TRBV28 and TRBJ1-5): DVKVTQSSRYLVKRTGEKVFLECVQDMDHENMFWYRQDPGLGLRLIYFSYDVKMKEKGDIPEGYSVSREKKERFSLILESASTNQTSMYLCASSSLPGQGTPGEPQHFGDGTRLSIL.

A few counts support this clonotype. This chain links TRBV6-5 with TRBJ1-6; no definite D call. Trimming pared 3 bases from V and 3 bases from J, leaving 12 bases between. This CDR3 comprises 16 residues. CDR1 and CDR2 (germline): MNHEY, SVGAGI. CDR3 residues: CASSYSAAHYNSPLHF. DNA of the CDR3: TGTGCCAGCAGTTATAGCGCAGCACACTATAATTCACCCCTCCACTTT.

The CDR3 here is CASSAERTGRSYEQYF. The CDR3 DNA reads TGTGCCAGCAGCGCCGAAAGGACAGGGCGCTCCTACGAGCAGTACTTC. The chain combines TRBV9 with TRBJ2-7, with 8 bases identical to TRBD1. V lost 3 bases and J lost 0; bases outside the gene matches: 8. This CDR3 is built from 16 residues. Germline V gives CDR1 SGDLS, CDR2 YYNGEE.

DNA of the CDR3: TGCGCCAGCAGCCAAGGCGGGACAATTCAAGAGACCCAGTACTTC. Protein sequence: CASSQGGTIQETQYF. This chain uses TRBV4-1 with TRBJ2-5; perhaps D is TRBD1 or TRBD2 (6 bases each). Per the germline V gene, CDR1 is MGHRA and CDR2 is YSYEKL. V lost 1 base to trimming and J lost 2 bases, with 11 bases between them. This CDR3 is built from 15 residues.

This clonotype has a count of ten or more. This rearrangement joins TRBV7-9 to TRBJ1-3; D perhaps matches TRBD1 (5 bases). The V gene's germline CDR1 is SEHNR and CDR2 FQNEAQ (reference sequence). The CDR3 sequence is 14 residues long. V lost 3 bases and J 6 bases, leaving 12 bases between the germline ends. The CDR3 DNA is TGTGCCAGCAGCTTCGGGGGTTATGAAAACACCATATATTTT. This encodes CASSFGGYENTIYF.

The chain uses TRBV7-3 and TRBJ2-3; D call uncertain. The CDR3 has 14 amino acids. The germline V gene encodes CDR1 SGHTA and CDR2 FQGTGA. With 1 base removed from V and 2 bases from J, the gap between germline ends came to 7 bases. CDR3 sequence: CASSLRGITDTQYF. The CDR3 nucleotides read TGTGCCAGCAGCTTAAGGGGTATCACAGATACGCAGTATTTT.

In this sample, this clonotype turned up once. The chain recombines TRBV23-1 with TRBJ2-7; 7 positions match TRBD2. TRBV23-1 is assigned to the ORF class and has an uncertain function. V gave up 0 bases and J gave up 7 bases; unmatched junction bases: 3. This CDR3 spans 13 amino acids. CDR3 in amino acids: CASSQSTAGEQYF. DNA of the CDR3: TGCGCCAGCAGTCAATCGACAGCGGGGGAGCAGTACTTC.

The CDR3 reads CASTPQRGGETQYF. CDR3 coding DNA: TGTGCCAGCACCCCACAGCGGGGGGGCGAGACCCAGTACTTC. V gene TRBV7-2 combines with J gene TRBJ2-5; 10 bases map to TRBD2. With V trimmed by 7 bases and J by 5 bases, 7 bases remained unmatched. From germline, CDR1 is SGHTA and CDR2 FQGNSA. The CDR3 is 14 amino acids.

V is TRBV4-3 and J is TRBJ2-2, with D unresolved. The V and J ends lost 5 bases and 3 bases respectively, with 16 bases between them. This CDR3 is 16 amino acids long. CDR1 is LGHNA and CDR2 is YSLEER in the germline V gene. The CDR3 here is CASSDHPRRDTGELFF. The CDR3 nucleotides read TGCGCCAGCAGCGACCACCCCCGACGGGACACCGGGGAGCTGTTTTTT.

This clonotype showed up just a few times. The rearrangement links TRBV5-5 to TRBJ2-1; D not certain. Looked up from germline, CDR1 is SGHKS and CDR2 is YYEKEE (reference sequence). V lost 4 bases and J lost 8, with 16 bases in between. The CDR3 runs 14 residues. The CDR3: CASSPTFRLDEQFF. The DNA of the CDR3 is TGTGCCAGCAGCCCCACTTTTAGGTTAGATGAGCAGTTCTTC.

This clonotype was seen a few times. The gene calls are TRBV5-1 and TRBJ1-6; the match to TRBD1 covers 7 bases. J gave up 13 bases and V 4 bases, and 14 bases lay outside the gene matches. The CDR3 sequence is 15 residues long. Germline CDR1 is SGHRS and CDR2 is YFSETQ. The CDR3: CASSPVPGTQGPLHF. CDR3 nucleotide sequence: TGCGCCAGCAGCCCAGTGCCCGGGACACAGGGGCCCCTCCACTTT.